A single sample gave rise to the 17 T cell receptor beta chains below, sequenced in a study of cytomegalovirus exposure and HLA in healthy donors. Vbeta (60) and Jbeta (13) primers were used in the PCR. The repertoire was sequenced with immunoSEQ multiplex PCR; TCRdb's copy has only in-frame clones and lacks some. This table has about 190,000 clones, around 80% appearing once. Sequenced sample: PBMCs. Receptors originate from a woman younger than 35 in good health and CMV-seronegative.

This clone appeared a single time. The genes are TRBV11-2 and TRBJ1-3; 9 nucleotides agree with TRBD1. The CDR3 contains 16 residues. Germline CDR1 reads SGHAT; CDR2 reads FQNNGV. The J segment lost 3 bases and the V segment lost 5 bases, leaving 8 bases of the junction unmatched. The chain's CDR3 is CASSRPGTGIGNTIYF. DNA of the CDR3: TGTGCCAGCAGCCGTCCCGGGACAGGGATTGGAAACACCATATATTTT.

The chain joins TRBV11-3 to TRBJ1-1; D is uncertain. This CDR3 has 13 residues. Germline CDR1 and CDR2: SGHNT and YENEEA. Trimming removed 3 bases from V and 0 bases from J, with 5 bases in between. The CDR3 nucleotides are TGTGCCAGCAGCTTTCAGGTGAACACTGAAGCTTTCTTT. Its protein is CASSFQVNTEAFF.

The CDR3 region is CASNPGDGGATNEQFF. DNA of the CDR3: TGTGCCAGCAACCCCGGGGACGGGGGAGCTACCAATGAGCAGTTCTTC. V is TRBV13 and J is TRBJ2-1; tentatively, D is TRBD2 (6 bases). The CDR3 has 16 residues. V shed 7 bases and J shed 6 bases, with 22 bases lying between them. Germline-derived CDR1 and CDR2 are PRHDT and FYEKMQ (reference sequence).

The genes are TRBV4-1 and TRBJ1-3; TRBD1 matches at 8 bases. Germline lookup yields CDR1 MGHRA and CDR2 YSYEKL. After removal of 3 bases from V and 2 bases from J, the junction contained 3 bases not matched to a gene. The CDR3 is 15 residues long. The CDR3 reads CASSQTGVAGNTIYF. The DNA of the CDR3 is TGCGCCAGCAGCCAGACAGGGGTGGCTGGAAACACCATATATTTT.

A few counts support this clone. The CDR3 protein is CASSLGISGNYNEQFF. CDR3 bases: TGTGCCAGCAGCTTAGGGATTAGCGGAAACTACAATGAGCAGTTCTTC. The V gene is TRBV11-3, the J gene TRBJ2-1; D perhaps matches TRBD2 (6 bases). Between the trimmed V and J ends, which lost 1 base and 3 bases, there was a span of 13 bases. The V gene's germline CDR1 is SGHNT and CDR2 YENEEA. There are 16 residues in the CDR3.

This clone was counted a single time. The chain has TRBV7-8 and TRBJ1-6; D might be TRBD1 (5 bases). The CDR3 sequence is 15 residues long. V shed 1 base and J shed 7 bases, with 11 bases lying between them. The germline V gene encodes CDR1 SGHVS and CDR2 FQNEAQ. CDR3 sequence reads: CASSLDGGGNSPLHF. The DNA of the CDR3 is TGTGCCAGCAGCTTAGATGGGGGAGGAAATTCACCCCTCCACTTT.

The chain has TRBV27 and TRBJ2-2, with 7 positions matching TRBD1. The CDR3 totals 17 residues. V was pared by 6 bases and J by 0 bases, with 10 bases of the junction left unmatched. Per the germline V gene, CDR1 is MNHEY and CDR2 is SMNVEV (reference sequence). CDR3 sequence reads: CASSQYGQAANTGELFF. Here the CDR3 DNA reads TGTGCCAGCAGCCAATATGGACAGGCCGCGAACACCGGGGAGCTGTTTTTT.

This chain links TRBV28 with TRBJ2-2; 7 bases align to TRBD1. CDR1 is MDHEN, CDR2 SYDVKM, per germline. The CDR3 contains 14 residues. V dropped 7 bases and J dropped 7; count of bases not matched to a gene: 9. The CDR3 here is CASTLTGRSGELFF. DNA of the CDR3: TGTGCCAGCACCCTGACAGGGCGAAGCGGGGAGCTGTTTTTT.

The chain recombines TRBV7-2 with TRBJ2-7; 9 bases line up with TRBD2. The V gene's germline CDR1 is SGHTA and CDR2 FQGNSA. Unmatched junction bases numbered 3, after V lost 3 bases and J lost 3 bases. The CDR3 covers 14 residues. In nucleotides, the CDR3 is TGTGCCAGCAGCTTTGGCGGGAGGGACTACGAGCAGTACTTC. Its translation: CASSFGGRDYEQYF. Complete variable domain (other parts from reference TRBV7-2 and TRBJ2-7): GAGVSQSPSNKVTEKGKDVELRCDPISGHTALYWYRQSLGQGLEFLIYFQGNSAPDKSGLPSDRFSAERTGGSVSTLTIQRTQQEDSAVYLCASSFGGRDYEQYFGPGTRLTVT.

This sequence joins TRBV6-5 and TRBJ2-1, with TRBD1 identical over 7 bases. Germline values: CDR1 MNHEY, CDR2 SVGAGI. V lost 0 bases to trimming and J lost 8 bases; unmatched junction nucleotides: 10. CDR3 size: 16 residues. CDR3 protein: CASSYSGQNLDYEQFF. The CDR3 nucleotides are TGTGCCAGCAGTTACTCGGGACAGAACCTAGACTATGAGCAGTTCTTC.

V and J are TRBV27 and TRBJ2-3; 7 bases align to TRBD2. This CDR3 contains 15 residues. The trim removed 8 bases at V and 2 bases at J, leaving 10 bases unmatched. Germline V gene lookup returns CDR1 MNHEY and CDR2 SMNVEV (reference sequence). The CDR3 loop is CASFKRGRNTDTQYF. The CDR3 DNA is TGTGCCAGCTTCAAGCGGGGACGTAACACAGATACGCAGTATTTT.

The rearrangement uses TRBV6-1 and TRBJ2-2; TRBD2 might be the D (5 bases). V lost 8 bases to trimming and J lost 4 bases, with 11 bases between them. The CDR3 covers 13 residues. Per germline, CDR1 MNHNS and CDR2 SASEGT. The CDR3, as DNA: TGTGCCAGCTTACTTGGAGGCACCGGGGAGCTGTTTTTT. This encodes CASLLGGTGELFF.

J is TRBJ2-3 and V is TRBV13; the D gene is possibly TRBD2 (5 bases). Germline V CDR1 and CDR2: PRHDT, FYEKMQ (reference sequence). This CDR3 is 15 amino acids long. V was pared by 1 base and J by 5 bases, with 13 bases between. DNA of the CDR3: TGTGCCAGCAGCTTAGTGGGTGGGAGTCAAGATACGCAGTATTTT. Amino acid sequence: CASSLVGGSQDTQYF. The entire variable domain, with the rest obtained from reference TRBV13 and TRBJ2-3, is as follows: AAGVIQSPRHLIKEKRETATLKCYPIPRHDTVYWYQQGPGQDPQFLISFYEKMQSDKGSIPDRFSAQQFSDYHSELNMSSLELGDSALYFCASSLVGGSQDTQYFGPGTRLTVL.

This sequence joins TRBV4-3 and TRBJ2-1; D is unresolved. The V and J ends lost 3 bases and 4 bases respectively, with 19 bases between them. This CDR3 has 17 residues. Germline CDR1 LGHNA, CDR2 YSLEER. The CDR3: CASSQPAWVMEYNEQFF. The CDR3 DNA follows: TGCGCCAGCAGCCAGCCAGCCTGGGTTATGGAGTACAATGAGCAGTTCTTC.

The chain couples TRBV7-2 to TRBJ2-1; 10 bases agree with TRBD1. After removal of 4 bases from V and 6 bases from J, the junction contained 6 bases not matched to a gene. The CDR3 is 15 amino acids. The germline CDR1 and CDR2 sequences are SGHTA and FQGNSA. The CDR3: CASSYRGTGANEQFF. The DNA for the CDR3 is TGTGCCAGCAGCTATAGAGGGACAGGGGCCAATGAGCAGTTCTTC.

In DNA, the CDR3 is TGTGCCAGTAGTCCGGACCTAGCGCGGAGTGAGCAGTTCTTC. It yields the protein CASSPDLARSEQFF. J is TRBJ2-1 and V is TRBV19; a weak D match, TRBD2 (6 bases). The CDR3 contains 14 residues. Trimming removed 5 bases from V and 9 bases from J, with 17 bases in between. Germline loops: CDR1 LNHDA, CDR2 SQIVND (reference sequence).

The CDR3 protein is CASSKATPGLASPDTQYF. The CDR3 bases are TGTGCCAGCAGCAAAGCTACTCCGGGACTAGCTTCCCCAGATACGCAGTATTTT. The chain has TRBV21-1 and TRBJ2-3; the DNA was not used to check the table's D call, TRBD2. TRBV21-1 is a recognized pseudogene. This CDR3 contains 18 residues.